This TCR beta chain was observed in a study of blood T cell repertoires in COVID-19. Turning to the study itself: Samples of COVID-19 (acute and convalescent) were obtained from the United States, Italy and Spain. Sources were T cells, B-cell-depleted T cells, or PBMCs; the material itself was cDNA or gDNA.

The CDR3 is 15 residues long. Germline V gives CDR1 MDHEN, CDR2 SYDVKM. The V end was cut by 8 bases, the J end by 7 bases, with 22 bases between. In the authors' methods: Estimation of nucleated cell counts relied on the amplification of reference gene primers. Assay used: immunoSEQ multiplex PCR; TCRdb lists only in-frame clones, some missing. Clonal size and the V and J genes are those of that table, whereas D and trimming came from the DNA. The sample contains about 290,000 clones, over 85% of which appear only once. This clone was seen just once. Seattle participants joined during active infection and were tracked over time.

The sequence derives from a woman aged 30 to 39 with COVID-19, enrolled during active disease. The specimen was peripheral blood. The chain joins TRBV28 to TRBJ2-3; the D gene is possibly TRBD1 (7 bases). CDR3 nucleotide sequence: TGTGCCAGCGACTCGACAGGGACTTCCCGAAATACGCAGTATTTT. Encoded protein: CASDSTGTSRNTQYF.